What follows are 9 T cell receptor beta chains derived from one specimen sequenced in a study of T cell responses to AZD1222 COVID-19 vaccine. Assay used: immunoSEQ multiplex PCR; TCRdb lists only in-frame clones, some missing. The sample consists of around 130,000 clones, 70% to 90% of them appearing once. The sample in question was peripheral blood, obtained on day 0 of AZD1222 vaccination. The source of these receptors is an adult in good health.

This rearrangement joins TRBV6-5 to TRBJ1-4, with no clear D. This CDR3 region has 15 residues. V was shortened by 1 base and J by 2 bases, with 8 bases between the two germline ends. Germline assignment: CDR1 MNHEY and CDR2 SVGAGI. For the CDR3, the DNA is TGTGCCAGCAGTTACTTGACATCTACTAATGAAAAACTGTTTTTT. Protein: CASSYLTSTNEKLFF.

This chain links TRBV18 with TRBJ1-5; weak D call: TRBD1 (5 bases). The germline CDR1 and CDR2 sequences are KGHSH and LQKENI. This CDR3 has 14 residues. The germline V and J ends were trimmed by 4 bases and 2 bases, with 9 bases remaining between them. CDR3 region: CASSRGSGNQPQHF. The CDR3 DNA reads TGTGCCAGCTCACGGGGGAGTGGCAATCAGCCCCAGCATTTT.

This chain uses TRBV9 with TRBJ1-2; 7 positions match TRBD1. The CDR3 runs to 13 residues. The germline V gene encodes CDR1 SGDLS and CDR2 YYNGEE. Trimming cost V 5 bases and J 4 bases; bases outside gene matches: 5. The CDR3 DNA reads TGTGCCAGCAGATCCGGACAGGCCTATGGCTACACCTTC. It encodes CASRSGQAYGYTF.

This clone was counted a single time. This rearrangement joins TRBV5-1 to TRBJ2-3; 8 nucleotides line up with TRBD2. CDR3 length: 13 residues. V gave up 4 bases and J gave up 4 bases; unmatched junction bases: 2. The germline gives CDR1 SGHRS, CDR2 YFSETQ. The CDR3 is CASSNSGADTQYF. CDR3 in DNA: TGCGCCAGCAGCAATAGCGGGGCAGATACGCAGTATTTT. Variable domain in full (rest from reference TRBV5-1 and TRBJ2-3): KAGVTQTPRYLIKTRGQQVTLSCSPISGHRSVSWYQQTPGQGLQFLFEYFSETQRNKGNFPGRFSGRQFSNSRSEMNVSTLELGDSALYLCASSNSGADTQYFGPGTRLTVL.

This chain joins TRBV7-8 and TRBJ2-1; 7 positions match TRBD2. Germline assignment: CDR1 SGHVS and CDR2 FQNEAQ. The junction had 13 bases not matched to a gene; V was cut back by 4 bases and J by 1 base. The CDR3 is 18 amino acids. The CDR3 bases are TGTGCCAGCAGCTCTTTGGGATTTAGCGGGTCTTCCTACAATGAGCAGTTCTTC. Its translation is CASSSLGFSGSSYNEQFF.

This chain uses TRBV7-9 with TRBJ2-1; 8 positions agree with TRBD2. The CDR3 is 15 residues long. The ends lost 8 bases at V and 2 bases at J; junction bases unmatched: 8. CDR1 and CDR2 from the germline V gene are SEHNR and FQNEAQ (reference sequence). The CDR3, as DNA: TGTGCCAGCTCAAGGCGGGGGGCGGCCTACAATGAGCAGTTCTTC. Amino acids: CASSRRGAAYNEQFF.

J is TRBJ2-6 and V is TRBV30; 8 nucleotides line up with TRBD1. With 2 bases clipped from V and 0 bases from J, the junction kept 6 bases outside the gene matches. CDR1 is GTSNPN, CDR2 SVGIG, per germline (reference sequence). CDR3 length: 17 amino acids. In nucleotides, the CDR3 is TGTGCCTGGAGTAGGGACAGGTGGAGCTCTGGGGCCAACGTCCTGACTTTC. Its protein product is CAWSRDRWSSGANVLTF.

The chain uses TRBV21-1 and TRBJ1-6; the table's D call, TRBD1, was not checked against the DNA. TRBV21-1 counts as a pseudogene. This CDR3 region has 16 residues. In nucleotides, the CDR3 is TGTGCCAGCAGCCATCCCGGGACAGGGAATAATTCACCCCTCCACTTT. Translating gives CASSHPGTGNNSPLHF.

This chain connects TRBV28 to TRBJ1-1, with D perhaps matching TRBD1 (6 bases). The germline V and J ends were trimmed by 6 bases and 5 bases, with 16 bases remaining between them. The CDR3 length is 14 residues. In germline, CDR1 is MDHEN, CDR2 SYDVKM. The CDR3 protein is CASRVSGAGTEAFF. In nucleotides, the CDR3 is TGTGCCAGCAGAGTTTCAGGGGCCGGAACTGAAGCTTTCTTT.